A single sample gave rise to the 23 T cell receptor beta chains below, sequenced in a study of blood T cell repertoires in COVID-19. Repertoires were generated with immunoSEQ multiplex PCR, while TCRdb's copy carries only in-frame clones and drops some. The data contain about 80,000 clones, about four fifths of them singletons. Specimen: peripheral blood. The source of these receptors is a human donor in a cohort sampled during active COVID-19.

The chain combines TRBV6-5 with TRBJ1-3, with D maybe TRBD1 (5 bases). The CDR3 runs 15 residues. With 2 bases removed from V and 0 bases from J, the gap between germline ends came to 8 bases. Germline V lookup: CDR1 MNHEY, CDR2 SVGAGI. In DNA, the CDR3 is TGTGCCAGCAGTTACCGGGGGGACTCTGGAAACACCATATATTTT. The encoded protein is CASSYRGDSGNTIYF.

V usage is TRBV5-4 and J usage is TRBJ2-1; D might be TRBD1 (6 bases). The CDR3 loop spans 15 amino acids. V was shortened by 1 base and J by 5 bases, with 13 bases between the two germline ends. Germline assignment: CDR1 SGHNT and CDR2 YYREEE (reference sequence). The CDR3, as DNA: TGTGCCAGCAGCTTGAACAGGGTCGTGGACAATGAGCAGTTCTTC. Protein: CASSLNRVVDNEQFF.

This chain joins TRBV13 and TRBJ1-6, with TRBD1 matching 11 bases. Per the germline V gene, CDR1 is PRHDT and CDR2 is FYEKMQ (reference sequence). CDR3 length: 16 amino acids. Trimming cost V 5 bases and J 9 bases; bases outside gene matches: 9. CDR3 sequence: CASSLAGTGGTSPLHF. CDR3 nucleotide sequence: TGTGCCAGCAGCCTCGCCGGGACAGGGGGTACTTCACCCCTCCACTTT. The variable domain in full, completed from reference TRBV13 and TRBJ1-6, reads AAGVIQSPRHLIKEKRETATLKCYPIPRHDTVYWYQQGPGQDPQFLISFYEKMQSDKGSIPDRFSAQQFSDYHSELNMSSLELGDSALYFCASSLAGTGGTSPLHFGNGTRLTVT.

V is TRBV6-6 and J is TRBJ2-1; 16 bases match TRBD2. Unmatched junction bases numbered 14, after V lost 5 bases and J lost 7 bases. CDR3 size: 19 residues. The germline gives CDR1 MNHNY, CDR2 SVGAGI (reference sequence). The CDR3 is CASSPRGTSGRGAGNEQFF. The CDR3 region has the DNA TGTGCCAGCAGTCCCCGGGGGACTAGCGGGAGGGGGGCTGGGAATGAGCAGTTCTTC.

V gene TRBV7-3 combines with J gene TRBJ2-1, with 11 nucleotides matching TRBD2. The CDR3 contains 16 residues. Germline CDR1 reads SGHTA; CDR2 reads FQGTGA. V lost 2 bases and J lost 4; bases outside the gene matches: 4. CDR3 amino acids: CASSLVGTSGYNEQFF. CDR3 nucleotide sequence: TGTGCCAGCAGCTTAGTTGGGACTAGCGGTTACAATGAGCAGTTCTTC.

The gene calls are TRBV6-5 and TRBJ2-7; 8 bases line up with TRBD1. Germline lookup yields CDR1 MNHEY and CDR2 SVGAGI. The CDR3 loop spans 15 amino acids. V was clipped by 10 bases and J by 0 bases; unmatched bases: 11. The CDR3 nucleotides are TGTGCCACCTCTGCGGGTACAGGGGGCTCCTACGAGCAGTACTTC. Translated, it gives CATSAGTGGSYEQYF.

The J gene is TRBJ2-7, the V gene TRBV18, with D possibly matching TRBD2 (6 bases). Germline V gene lookup returns CDR1 KGHSH and CDR2 LQKENI. The V end lost 3 bases, the J end lost 4 bases, and 13 bases lay between the germline ends. This CDR3 is 14 amino acids long. DNA for the CDR3: TGTGCCAGCTCACCGGGACTCCCGGGGTACGAGCAGTACTTC. Protein: CASSPGLPGYEQYF.

This sequence joins TRBV5-4 and TRBJ2-5; 11 nucleotides line up with TRBD2. The V gene end was trimmed by 4 bases and the J gene end by 4 bases; junction bases not matched to a gene: 6. From germline, CDR1 is SGHNT and CDR2 YYREEE (reference sequence). The CDR3 covers 15 residues. CDR3 DNA sequence: TGTGCCAGCAGCCCCGACCTAGCGGGAGGAGAGACCCAGTACTTC. Its protein product is CASSPDLAGGETQYF.

The V and J genes are TRBV20-1 and TRBJ2-5; 13 nucleotides align to TRBD2. V shed 3 bases, J shed 4 bases, and the junction held 8 bases outside the gene matches. Germline CDR1 and CDR2: DFQATT and SNEGSKA (reference sequence). The CDR3 loop spans 16 amino acids. CDR3 amino acids: CSASRAGTSGTETQYF. CDR3 nucleotide sequence: TGCAGTGCTAGTAGAGCTGGGACTAGCGGGACAGAGACCCAGTACTTC.

The chain links TRBV4-1 to TRBJ1-4; a weak D match, TRBD1 (6 bases). This CDR3 contains 11 residues. Trimming removed 5 bases from V and 10 bases from J, with 8 bases in between. Per germline, CDR1 MGHRA and CDR2 YSYEKL. CDR3: CASSRGGKLFF. In nucleotides, the CDR3 is TGCGCCAGCAGCAGGGGGGGAAAACTGTTTTTT.

J is TRBJ2-5 and V is TRBV5-6; 10 bases match TRBD1. The CDR3 contains 15 residues. The germline gives CDR1 SGHDT, CDR2 YYEEEE. Trimming removed 3 bases from V and 5 bases from J; junction bases left unmatched: 7. The CDR3 spells CASSSTGQGTETQYF. CDR3 coding DNA: TGTGCCAGCAGCTCCACGGGACAGGGGACGGAGACCCAGTACTTC. Looking up the rest from reference TRBV5-6 and TRBJ2-5 gives the full variable domain: DAGVTQSPTHLIKTRGQQVTLRCSPKSGHDTVSWYQQALGQGPQFIFQYYEEEERQRGNFPDRFSGHQFPNYSSELNVNALLLGDSALYLCASSSTGQGTETQYFGPGTRLLVL.

This chain links TRBV5-1 with TRBJ2-7; TRBD1 aligns across 8 bases. The germline V gene has CDR1 SGHRS and CDR2 YFSETQ. CDR3 length: 15 amino acids. V shed 2 bases, J shed 3 bases, and the junction held 7 bases outside the gene matches. As DNA, the CDR3 is TGCGCCAGCAGCTTACAAGGAACAGGGGGCTACGAGCAGTACTTC. Residues: CASSLQGTGGYEQYF.

A single count supports this clone. The V call is TRBV5-1, the J call TRBJ2-7; 12 positions match TRBD1. From germline, CDR1 is SGHRS and CDR2 YFSETQ. This CDR3 contains 15 residues. J was trimmed by 5 bases and V by 0 bases; bases with no gene match: 3. CDR3 region: CASSLVGTGGHEQYF. The CDR3, as DNA: TGCGCCAGCAGCTTGGTAGGGACAGGGGGCCACGAGCAGTACTTC.

This clone was detected a few times. This chain joins TRBV18 and TRBJ2-7; TRBD2 agrees at 8 bases. CDR1 KGHSH and CDR2 LQKENI come from the germline V gene. There are 15 residues in the CDR3. The V gene end was trimmed by 2 bases and the J gene end by 5 bases; junction bases not matched to a gene: 8. CDR3 DNA: TGTGCCAGCTCACCAAGCGGGAGTAATGGAAACGAGCAGTACTTC. As protein: CASSPSGSNGNEQYF.

V gene TRBV4-2 combines with J gene TRBJ1-1, with D tentatively TRBD1 (6 bases). This CDR3 spans 17 amino acids. The V end was cut by 6 bases, the J end by 0 bases, with 20 bases between. From germline, CDR1 is LGHNA and CDR2 YNFKEQ. Here the CDR3 DNA reads TGTGCCAGCAGTCTACTCACAGGGTCAGGGATGAACACTGAAGCTTTCTTT. Its protein is CASSLLTGSGMNTEAFF.

The chain has TRBV19 and TRBJ2-7, with D possibly matching TRBD1 (6 bases). The CDR3 spans 13 residues. V dropped 5 bases and J dropped 3 bases, with 11 bases sitting between them. The germline gives CDR1 LNHDA, CDR2 SQIVND (reference sequence). CDR3 in amino acids: CASSFGQYYEQYF. In DNA form, the CDR3 reads TGTGCCAGTAGTTTCGGACAGTACTACGAGCAGTACTTC.

The chain employs TRBV28 and TRBJ2-5; no firm D call. CDR1 is MDHEN, CDR2 SYDVKM, per germline. V lost 7 bases to trimming and J lost 1 base, with 10 bases between them. This CDR3 region has 13 residues. CDR3 residues: CASTRGTQETQYF. The CDR3, as DNA: TGTGCCAGCACCCGAGGCACCCAAGAGACCCAGTACTTC.

J is TRBJ2-1 and V is TRBV7-6, with TRBD2 matching over 8 bases. Trimming took 1 base from V and 4 from J; bases not matched to a gene: 9. The CDR3 loop spans 17 amino acids. Germline V gives CDR1 SGHVS, CDR2 FNYEAQ. The CDR3 DNA reads TGTGCCAGCAGCTTAGTCAGCCGTCCTAGCGGGTACAATGAGCAGTTCTTC. Translating gives CASSLVSRPSGYNEQFF.

The chain has TRBV3-1 (or the pseudogene TRBV3-2) and TRBJ2-2, with D unclear. Germline loops: CDR1 LGHDT, CDR2 YNNKEL (reference sequence). This CDR3 spans 13 amino acids. Trimming stripped 4 bases from V and 6 bases from J, with 9 bases between. As DNA, the CDR3 is TGTGCCAGCAGCCCGGTTCTCGCCGGGGAGCTGTTTTTT. Its protein is CASSPVLAGELFF.

The gene calls are TRBV7-9 and TRBJ1-2, with 9 positions matching TRBD1. The V segment lost 5 bases and the J segment 4 bases; nucleotides outside the gene matches: 5. CDR1 SEHNR and CDR2 FQNEAQ come from the germline V gene (reference sequence). The CDR3 extends over 14 amino acids. The CDR3 loop reads CASSMGQGGYGYTF. The CDR3 coding sequence is TGTGCCAGCAGCATGGGACAGGGTGGCTATGGCTACACCTTC.

This clone occurred once. This sequence joins TRBV4-2 and TRBJ2-2; D gene ambiguous. Germline V gene lookup returns CDR1 LGHNA and CDR2 YNFKEQ. The CDR3 has 16 residues. The ends were cut back, 0 bases at V and 2 bases at J, with 10 bases in the middle. The CDR3 region is CASSQDRRGNTGELFF. In DNA, the CDR3 is TGTGCCAGCAGCCAAGATCGGAGAGGTAACACCGGGGAGCTGTTTTTT.

The chain recombines TRBV10-3 with TRBJ1-1; D unclear. The CDR3 has 14 amino acids. V was pared by 0 bases and J by 4 bases, with 9 bases between. Germline-derived CDR1 and CDR2 are ENHRY and SYGVKD. CDR3 nucleotide sequence: TGTGCCATCAGTGAGTCGGAGGGAGGCACTGAAGCTTTCTTT. Encoded protein: CAISESEGGTEAFF.

This clone came up once. The chain links TRBV30 to TRBJ1-5; 7 bases are shared with TRBD1. Per germline, CDR1 GTSNPN and CDR2 SVGIG (reference sequence). Trimming cost V 0 bases and J 7 bases; bases outside gene matches: 6. The CDR3 runs to 14 residues. CDR3 sequence reads: CAWSVGGGGQPQHF. In DNA form, the CDR3 reads TGTGCCTGGAGTGTCGGAGGGGGCGGGCAGCCCCAGCATTTT. The variable domain in full, completed from reference TRBV30 and TRBJ1-5, reads SQTIHQWPATLVQPVGSPLSLECTVEGTSNPNLYWYRQAAGRGLQLLFYSVGIGQISSEVPQNLSASRPQDRQFILSSKKLLLSDSGFYLCAWSVGGGGQPQHFGDGTRLSIL.